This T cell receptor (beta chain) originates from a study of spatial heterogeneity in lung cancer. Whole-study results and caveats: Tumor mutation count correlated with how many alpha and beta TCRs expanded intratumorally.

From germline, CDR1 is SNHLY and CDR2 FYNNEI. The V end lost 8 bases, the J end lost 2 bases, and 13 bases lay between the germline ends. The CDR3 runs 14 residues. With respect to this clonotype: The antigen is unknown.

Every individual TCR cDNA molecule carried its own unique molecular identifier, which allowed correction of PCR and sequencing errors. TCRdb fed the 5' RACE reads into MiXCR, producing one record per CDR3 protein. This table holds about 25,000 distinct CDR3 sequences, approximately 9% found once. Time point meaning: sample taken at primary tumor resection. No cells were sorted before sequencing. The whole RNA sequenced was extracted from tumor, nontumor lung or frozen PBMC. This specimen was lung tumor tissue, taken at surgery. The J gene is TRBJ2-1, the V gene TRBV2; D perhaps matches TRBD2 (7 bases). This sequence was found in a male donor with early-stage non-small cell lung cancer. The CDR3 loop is CASLGGGAYNEQFF. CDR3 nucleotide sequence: TGTGCCAGCTTAGGGGGAGGGGCCTACAATGAGCAGTTCTTC.